This T cell receptor beta chain is from a study of T cells after yellow fever vaccination (dated by TCRdb to between 2018 and 2021). General notes on the study: The SMART-Seq v4 Ultra Low Input RNA kit was used to prepare libraries from fractions with low cell numbers. To track T-cell clones before and after primary and booster YFV17D yellow fever vaccination, bulk TCR alpha and beta repertoires were sequenced longitudinally. Two healthy male donors, one aged 18 to 30 and one aged 30 to 40 years, made up the cohort. Bulk PBMC replicates and cell subsets were isolated from blood drawn at multiple timepoints before and after both primary and secondary immunization.

Overall results and qualifications from the work: Computational filtering was required because FACS-sorted repertoires could contain abundant contaminating clonotypes from the bulk population. The secondary T-cell response was found to be weaker but faster than the primary response, with a peak reached on day 5 rather than on day 15. Because only a couple of donors were included in the study, the extent to which the findings can be generalized is limited. Most clones expanded after primary vaccination were re-detected after the booster (just under 97% of CD4 and around 88% of CD8), suggesting broad memory maintenance. A small fraction of clonotypes appeared in both the CD4 and CD8 compartments, likely as a result of convergent recombination.

As to this clonotype: The specificity of this receptor is unknown. An end of the junction differs from the germline gene, which may be a read error.

The sequencer was an Illumina NovaSeq 6000. Synthesis of TCR cDNA relied on 5'RACE template switching, a step that introduced a universal primer site along with unique molecular identifiers. Priming for cDNA synthesis came from both the TCR alpha and TCR beta constant segments. Libraries were amplified in two PCR steps, with sample barcodes and sequencing adapters added in the second step. Sequencing of libraries was performed on Illumina HiSeq 2500 (2x100 bp) or NovaSeq (2x150 bp). In the source study's methods: Reads were demultiplexed and collapsed into UMI consensus sequences with MIGEC, and V(D)J alignment was performed with MiXCR. Using edgeR on replicate PBMC samples, clonotypes were called vaccine-responding if FDR was below 0.01 and the log2 fold change was above 5 up to day 15. Each bulk clonotype was labeled CD4 or CD8 based on which sequenced repertoire, CD4 or CD8, contained the clonotype at higher abundance. TCRdb reprocessed the public reads (quality trimming at Q25 with fastp, clone calling with MiXCR) and kept in-frame beta chains. A single entry per CDR3 protein holds the most common genes and DNA from its merged rows. The V and J calls and clone size come from TCRdb's table, not from the authors' own analysis. The sample table records hundreds of thousands of distinct CDR3 sequences; around 12% of these occur just once. The top ten hold 3.2% of the sample.

According to the study, the label for this sample's treatment or condition signals: live attenuated yellow fever vaccine strain. A standard Ficoll-Paque protocol was used to isolate PBMCs from peripheral blood. CD4 and CD8 T-cell fractions were isolated with Dynabeads CD4 and CD8 positive selection kits. RNA was extracted with TriZol from bulk PBMCs, CD4 and CD8 fractions, and dextramer-positive and dextramer-negative fractions. The CDR3, from cysteine to phenylalanine, totals 13 residues. Just the 39-base CDR3 DNA is kept, in frame starting at base 1. According to the germline V gene, CDR1 reads SGHAT and CDR2 reads FQNNGV.

The TCR originated in a man younger than 30 who received the YFV17D yellow fever vaccine. In this chain, TRBV11-2 is recombined with TRBJ2-1; the D gene identity is not certain. Here the sequenced sample was CD4+ T cells sorted from PBMCs, taken 15 days after the yellow fever booster vaccination. In nucleotides, the sequence is TGTGCCAGCAGCGTAGACCGGGCCAGAGAGCAGTTCTTC. Protein translation: CASSVDRAREQFF.